Listed below are T cell receptor beta chains from one sample, sequenced in a study of T cell responses to AZD1222 COVID-19 vaccine. The data were produced by immunoSEQ multiplex PCR, yet TCRdb's version contains in-frame clones alone and is incomplete. The data contain some 150,000 clones, under 95% of them singletons. This material consisted of peripheral blood, taken on day 0 of MenACWY control vaccination. The receptors were gathered from an adult in good health. Each CDR3 is given with its conserved first and last residue. D genes are given only for firm matches.

d_call	v_call	j_call	cdr3_aa	cdr3_nt
TRBD2	TRBV15	TRBJ2-2	CATSTSGRTNTGELFF	TGTGCCACCAGCACTAGCGGGAGGACCAACACCGGGGAGCTGTTTTTT
.	TRBV27	TRBJ1-1	CASRELTGAAEAFF	TGTGCCAGCAGGGAACTGACAGGAGCGGCTGAAGCTTTCTTT
.	TRBV28	TRBJ1-4	CASSSPMVANEKLFF	TGTGCCAGCAGTTCCCCAATGGTCGCTAATGAAAAACTGTTTTTT
.	TRBV27	TRBJ2-5	CALPGAAETQYF	TGTGCCCTCCCCGGGGCCGCAGAGACCCAGTACTTC
.	TRBV6-6	TRBJ1-1	CASSLSSGRTLEAFF	TGTGCCAGCAGTTTAAGTAGTGGCAGGACACTTGAAGCTTTCTTT
.	TRBV24-1	TRBJ1-1	CATSSTGTDRAFF	TGTGCCACCAGTTCAACAGGGACGGATAGAGCTTTCTTT
.	TRBV3-1/TRBV3-2	TRBJ1-6	CASSPGAYNSPLHF	TGTGCCAGCAGCCCCGGGGCCTATAATTCACCCCTCCACTTT
.	TRBV7-9	TRBJ1-2	CASSLSGGTNYGYTF	TGTGCCAGCAGCTTAAGTGGGGGGACGAACTATGGCTACACCTTC
.	TRBV7-8	TRBJ1-2	CASSLGGNYGYTF	TGTGCCAGCAGCTTAGGGGGGAACTATGGCTACACCTTC
TRBD2	TRBV3-1/TRBV3-2	TRBJ2-7	CASSQDATSGREQYF	TGTGCCAGCAGCCAAGATGCCACTAGCGGACGGGAGCAGTACTTC
TRBD1	TRBV3-1/TRBV3-2	TRBJ2-1	CASSPDRGRYNEQFF	TGTGCCAGCAGCCCCGACAGGGGCAGGTACAATGAGCAGTTCTTC
.	TRBV5-8	TRBJ1-1	CASSFSGEAFF	TGTGCCAGCAGCTTTTCGGGAGAAGCTTTCTTT
.	TRBV9	TRBJ2-1	CASSVAGLARYNEQFF	TGTGCCAGCAGCGTAGCCGGGCTAGCGCGTTACAATGAGCAGTTCTTC
.	TRBV16	TRBJ2-7	CASSLETGVSYEQYF	TGTGCCAGCAGCCTAGAGACAGGAGTCTCCTACGAGCAGTACTTC
TRBD2	TRBV5-1	TRBJ2-6	CASSHLAGVSGANVLTF	TGCGCCAGCAGCCACCTAGCGGGAGTATCTGGGGCCAACGTCCTGACTTTC